This TCR beta chain was identified in a study of OX40 agonist ivuxolimab in advanced cancers. Across the whole study: Patients were roughly 83% male with ages roughly 20 to 80, mean roughly 55.

Trimming took off 1 base at V and 6 bases at J, with 14 bases between the two ends. The CDR3 runs 15 residues. Germline V gives CDR1 SGDLS, CDR2 YYNGEE. Generated by immunoSEQ multiplex PCR, the TCRdb table keeps only in-frame clones and is missing some. The repertoire includes about 88,000 clones, 80% to 90% of them detected once, and around 1.6% sits in the top ten. Sequencing was performed on CD4+ or CD8+ T cells sorted from blood, taken in a trial of the OX40 agonist ivuxolimab. The chain joins TRBV9 to TRBJ1-5; TRBD1 is a possible D gene (5 bases). The sequence was obtained from an adult with an advanced solid tumor such as melanoma, head and neck, liver or kidney cancer. The CDR3 region is CASSVSGEMGQPQHF. In nucleotides, the CDR3 is TGTGCCAGCAGCGTATCGGGGGAGATGGGTCAGCCCCAGCATTTT.